This TCR beta chain was profiled in a study of blood T cell repertoires in COVID-19. Study summary: Sites in the United States, Italy and Spain provided acute and convalescent COVID-19 samples.

The CDR3 is made up of 16 amino acids. Germline V CDR1 and CDR2: SGHVS, FQNEAQ. V lost 4 bases to trimming and J lost 4 bases; unmatched junction nucleotides: 7. Per the original data handling: Reference gene primer amplification gave estimated nucleated cell counts. Repertoires were generated with immunoSEQ multiplex PCR, while TCRdb's copy carries only in-frame clones and drops some. V, J and clone size are taken as reported in that table, and D and trimming were inferred from the DNA itself. The sample lists 95,000 to 150,000 clones, 82% occurring once. The material sequenced was peripheral blood. This sequence originates from a woman between 70 and 85 years old with acute or convalescent COVID-19. The V gene is TRBV7-8, the J gene TRBJ1-2; 12 bases line up with TRBD1. This CDR3 reads CASSSRDRGLGYGYTF. CDR3 bases: TGTGCCAGCAGCTCCCGGGACAGGGGGCTCGGCTATGGCTACACCTTC.